This TCR beta chain was observed in a study of PD-1 blockade in classical Hodgkin lymphoma. General study results and limits: Relapsed/refractory patients reportedly had the lowest baseline TCR diversity, below newly diagnosed patients, who were below healthy donors.

CDR3 length: 14 amino acids. CDR1 is SNHLY and CDR2 is FYNNEI in the germline V gene. V dropped 4 bases and J dropped 4; count of bases not matched to a gene: 5. Time point noted: cycle 4 day 1 (C4D1), after about 6 weeks of nivolumab. Patients all relapsed after autologous stem cell transplantation, and there was variation in brentuximab vedotin exposure. A remark on this clone: Its target is not known.

The repertoire was sequenced with immunoSEQ multiplex PCR; TCRdb's copy has only in-frame clones and lacks some. Among some 110,000 clones listed, roughly 90% were seen once. The clonotype was recovered from a human donor with classical Hodgkin lymphoma. The sequencing here drew on peripheral blood mononuclear cells (PBMCs), taken before the fourth cycle of nivolumab. The chain has TRBV2 and TRBJ1-1, with 8 bases that match TRBD1. The CDR3: CASSAEGQATEAFF. The DNA of the CDR3 is TGTGCCAGCAGTGCTGAGGGACAGGCCACTGAAGCTTTCTTT.